The 16 T cell receptor beta chains given below trace back to one sample, sequenced in a study of blood T cell repertoires in COVID-19. The assay was immunoSEQ multiplex PCR, and TCRdb's table has in-frame clones only and misses some. The sample contains 150,000 to 200,000 clones, 70% to 85% of which appear only once. Sequences were obtained from PBMCs or T cells enriched from blood (not recorded which). These receptors all stem from a woman in her fifties or sixties with acute COVID-19.

This chain connects TRBV13 to TRBJ2-6, with D possibly TRBD1 on 6 matching bases. Germline assignment: CDR1 PRHDT and CDR2 FYEKMQ (reference sequence). The CDR3 length is 15 residues. V lost 2 bases, J lost 1 base, and 6 bases lay in between. In DNA form, the CDR3 reads TGTGCCAGCAGCTTAACAGGGTCTGGGGCCAACGTCCTGACTTTC. Amino acids: CASSLTGSGANVLTF.

V and J are TRBV19 and TRBJ1-2; 7 bases agree with TRBD1. This CDR3 contains 14 residues. In germline, CDR1 is LNHDA, CDR2 SQIVND (reference sequence). Germline trimming cut 7 bases from V and 6 bases from J; bases unmatched to any gene: 11. CDR3 sequence: CASTLWGRGNGYTF. The CDR3 DNA sequence: TGTGCCAGTACCCTATGGGGCAGGGGGAATGGCTACACCTTC.

The chain carries TRBV7-2 and TRBJ1-2, with 9 bases lining up with TRBD1. The CDR3 has 15 residues. Germline-derived CDR1 and CDR2 are SGHTA and FQGNSA. V dropped 5 bases and J dropped 5; count of bases not matched to a gene: 9. CDR3 sequence reads: CASSRTGDKVYGYTF. CDR3 DNA: TGTGCCAGCAGCCGGACAGGGGATAAAGTTTATGGCTACACCTTC.

This clone was seen a handful of times. This sequence joins TRBV2 and TRBJ2-1; 9 bases map to TRBD2. Germline loops: CDR1 SNHLY, CDR2 FYNNEI. J was trimmed by 4 bases and V by 6 bases; bases with no gene match: 7. The CDR3 consists of 15 residues. The CDR3 coding sequence is TGTGCCAGCAGACCGACTAGCGGTACATACAATGAGCAGTTCTTC. This encodes CASRPTSGTYNEQFF.

The chain combines TRBV10-1 with TRBJ2-5; 9 bases map to TRBD1. Looked up from germline, CDR1 is WNHNN and CDR2 is SYGVQD (reference sequence). CDR3 length: 15 amino acids. The junction had 10 bases not matched to a gene; V was cut back by 6 bases and J by 5 bases. CDR3 sequence: CASSSGTGFEETQYF. In DNA form, the CDR3 reads TGCGCCAGCAGCTCCGGGACAGGGTTCGAGGAGACCCAGTACTTC.

The chain joins TRBV4-3 to TRBJ1-4; 7 bases fit TRBD1. The CDR3 spans 17 residues. In germline, CDR1 is LGHNA, CDR2 YSLEER. J was trimmed by 8 bases and V by 0 bases; bases with no gene match: 12. The CDR3, as DNA: TGCGCCAGCAGCCAAGAGGGGAGCCGAGGGGGCGACGAAAAACTGTTTTTT. The encoded protein is CASSQEGSRGGDEKLFF.

The rearrangement uses TRBV24-1 and TRBJ2-7, with D possibly matching TRBD2 (5 bases). Germline V gene data show CDR1 as KGHDR and CDR2 as SFDVKD. Trimming stripped 6 bases from V and 4 bases from J, with 6 bases between. The CDR3 contains 11 residues. CDR3 in amino acids: CATSRGYEQYF. In nucleotides, the CDR3 is TGTGCCACCAGTCGGGGATACGAGCAGTACTTC.

The rearrangement links TRBV6-5 to TRBJ2-7, with a possible D match to TRBD1 (6 bases). This CDR3 comprises 14 residues. V dropped 7 bases and J dropped 1 base, with 14 bases sitting between them. CDR1 MNHEY and CDR2 SVGAGI come from the germline V gene. The DNA for the CDR3 is TGTGCCAGCACCACGGGACAATCGTCCTACGAGCAGTACTTC. Its protein product is CASTTGQSSYEQYF.

The rearrangement uses TRBV19 and TRBJ2-3; TRBD2 matches 11 bases. CDR1 is LNHDA and CDR2 is SQIVND in the germline V gene (reference sequence). The CDR3 runs 16 residues. The trim removed 8 bases at V and 5 bases at J, leaving 12 bases unmatched. DNA for the CDR3: TGTGCCAGTTCCCCGATAGCGGGAGGGCCTAAAGATACGCAGTATTTT. Protein: CASSPIAGGPKDTQYF.

This CDR3 is CATESGAQPNTEAFF. The CDR3 DNA reads as TGTGCCACCGAGTCAGGGGCCCAACCAAACACTGAAGCTTTCTTT. This sequence joins TRBV27 and TRBJ1-1; D possibly corresponds to TRBD1 (6 bases). Germline values: CDR1 MNHEY, CDR2 SMNVEV (reference sequence). Trimming shortened V by 10 bases and J by 2 bases, and 20 bases separated the two germline ends. There are 15 residues in the CDR3.

The rearrangement uses TRBV4-1 and TRBJ2-1, with TRBD2 identical over 7 bases. V trimming: 5 bases; J trimming: 4 bases; junction bases outside the gene matches: 8. The germline V gene has CDR1 MGHRA and CDR2 YSYEKL. The CDR3 contains 15 residues. CDR3 bases: TGCGCCAGCAGCTACCGGACTAGTGAGTACAATGAGCAGTTCTTC. Amino acids: CASSYRTSEYNEQFF.

The V call is TRBV14, the J call TRBJ1-4; 7 bases match TRBD1. CDR1 is SGHDN and CDR2 is FVKESK in the germline V gene. V lost 1 base to trimming and J lost 8 bases; unmatched junction nucleotides: 7. The CDR3 is made up of 15 amino acids. The CDR3 bases are TGTGCCAGCAGCCAAGGGGGACAGTATAGGGAAAAACTGTTTTTT. Its protein is CASSQGGQYREKLFF.

This clone was recorded a few times. The J gene is TRBJ1-2, the V gene TRBV28; D gene unclear. The germline V and J ends were trimmed by 6 bases and 7 bases, with 27 bases remaining between them. This CDR3 has 17 residues. Per germline, CDR1 MDHEN and CDR2 SYDVKM. CDR3 region: CASSRAGEEKAGRGYTF. The CDR3 DNA is TGTGCCAGCAGCCGGGCCGGGGAAGAGAAGGCGGGTCGTGGCTACACCTTC.

The chain carries TRBV12-3 or TRBV12-4 and TRBJ2-5; D unresolved. V was pared by 5 bases and J by 5 bases, with 12 bases between. This CDR3 has 13 amino acids. The CDR3 reads CASSPSAGETQYF. CDR3 DNA sequence: TGTGCCAGCAGTCCCTCGGCCGGGGAGACCCAGTACTTC.

This clone was seen a few times. The CDR3 region is CASSLAYGETQYF. The DNA for the CDR3 is TGCGCCAGCAGCTTGGCCTATGGAGAGACCCAGTACTTC. This rearrangement joins TRBV5-1 to TRBJ2-5; D gene unclear. CDR3 size: 13 residues. The V gene lost 0 bases and the J gene lost 4 bases, with 7 bases spanning the gap. CDR1 and CDR2 from the germline V gene are SGHRS and YFSETQ.

This sequence joins TRBV7-9 and TRBJ2-5; D gene uncertain. With 4 bases removed from V and 3 bases from J, the gap between germline ends came to 6 bases. CDR1 and CDR2 from the germline V gene are SEHNR and FQNEAQ (reference sequence). CDR3 size: 12 residues. The CDR3 is CASSYSKETQYF. The CDR3 DNA sequence: TGTGCCAGCAGCTACTCAAAAGAGACCCAGTACTTC.